A single sample is the source of the 30 T cell receptor beta chains below, sequenced in a study of regulatory T cells in long-lasting Graves disease. Time point noted: newly diagnosed GD, antithyroid drugs for less than 3 months. There was RNA extracted from PBMCs, and the TCR library was made from it. The TCR beta library used iRepertoire HTBI primers with Arm-PCR amplification of CDR3. TCRdb processed the multiplex PCR reads anew with MiXCR; each CDR3 protein has one entry. This table has about 500,000 distinct CDR3 sequences, around 12% appearing once. These data were also filed under a second study, of T cells in Graves' hyperthyroidism and ophthalmopathy.

Sequencing was performed on peripheral blood mononuclear cells (PBMCs), taken at new diagnosis, from a patient treated with antithyroid drugs. These receptors were obtained from a woman aged 25-40 years with Graves disease.

This clonotype was seen many times. The V call is TRBV20-1, the J call TRBJ1-2; maybe TRBD1 (5 bases). The CDR3 is made up of 15 amino acids. Germline V CDR1 and CDR2: DFQATT, SNEGSKA (reference sequence). V shed 0 bases and J shed 4 bases, with 15 bases lying between them. CDR3 DNA: TGCAGTGCTAGAGATACACAGGCTACCCTCTATGGCTACACCTTC. It is translated as CSARDTQATLYGYTF.

This clonotype was seen only a few times. The chain carries TRBV30 and TRBJ2-1; D gene unclear. V lost 3 bases and J lost 8, with 11 bases in between. CDR1 and CDR2 (germline): GTSNPN, SVGIG (reference sequence). CDR3 size: 12 residues. The CDR3 is CAWSPAGHEQFF. CDR3 in DNA: TGTGCCTGGAGCCCGGCCGGTCATGAGCAGTTCTTC.

This clonotype was counted many times. This chain connects TRBV9 to TRBJ2-1; no firm D call. V shed 4 bases and J shed 4 bases, with 12 bases lying between them. This CDR3 contains 14 residues. Looked up from germline, CDR1 is SGDLS and CDR2 is YYNGEE. The CDR3 reads CASSRNGNYNEQFF. The CDR3 DNA follows: TGTGCCAGCAGCCGGAATGGGAATTACAATGAGCAGTTCTTC.

DNA of the CDR3: TGTGCCAGCAGCTTAGGGTCTGGCTTCACCTACGAGCAGTACTTC. Encoded protein: CASSLGSGFTYEQYF. The chain carries TRBV7-9 and TRBJ2-7; unclear D gene. The ends were cut back, 1 base at V and 2 bases at J, with 12 bases in the middle. There are 15 residues in the CDR3. The germline V gene has CDR1 SEHNR and CDR2 FQNEAQ (reference sequence).

This clonotype was counted at least ten times. The gene calls are TRBV12-3 or TRBV12-4 and TRBJ2-3, with 7 bases lining up with TRBD1. V gave up 6 bases and J gave up 7 bases; unmatched junction bases: 7. This CDR3 is built from 13 residues. The CDR3 coding sequence is TGTGCCAGCAGGGTGACAGGGTTGAATACGCAGTATTTT. This encodes CASRVTGLNTQYF.

This clonotype showed up many times. The chain links TRBV16 to TRBJ1-2, with D perhaps TRBD1 (6 bases). The CDR3 has 14 residues. V lost 0 bases and J 4 bases, leaving 9 bases between the germline ends. The V gene's germline CDR1 is KGHSY and CDR2 FQNENV. The CDR3 DNA reads TGTGCCAGCAGCCAATCGACAGGCCGCTATGGCTACACCTTC. Translating gives CASSQSTGRYGYTF.

The chain combines TRBV4-1 with TRBJ1-1, with TRBD1 matching over 12 bases. CDR3 length equals 15 residues. Germline CDR1 MGHRA, CDR2 YSYEKL. Trimming at V came to 1 base and at J to 8 bases, leaving 5 bases not matched to a gene. The CDR3 reads CASSQAGTGGLEAFF. The DNA of the CDR3 is TGCGCCAGCAGCCAAGCCGGGACAGGGGGCTTAGAAGCTTTCTTT.

This clonotype was detected ten times or more. The rearrangement links TRBV7-2 to TRBJ1-1; 8 bases are a match to TRBD1. CDR3 size: 20 residues. V was pared by 1 base and J by 0 bases, with 16 bases of the junction left unmatched. Germline lookup yields CDR1 SGHTA and CDR2 FQGNSA. The CDR3 reads CASSLELTGRGRVLNTEAFF. CDR3 DNA: TGTGCCAGCAGCTTAGAATTGACTGGCAGGGGGCGAGTCTTGAACACTGAAGCTTTCTTT.

This clonotype showed up many times. The chain employs TRBV7-2 and TRBJ1-2, with D hard to call. This CDR3 spans 14 amino acids. The germline CDR1 and CDR2 sequences are SGHTA and FQGNSA. Trimming cost V 3 bases and J 1 base, with 9 bases left between them. The CDR3 reads CASSFYGDNYGYTF. The CDR3 bases are TGTGCCAGCAGCTTTTATGGGGATAACTATGGCTACACCTTC.

The chain carries TRBV20-1 and TRBJ1-5; TRBD1 is a possible D gene (6 bases). Germline CDR1 DFQATT, CDR2 SNEGSKA (reference sequence). V dropped 4 bases and J dropped 4 bases, with 17 bases sitting between them. The CDR3 length is 15 residues. The CDR3 nucleotides are TGCAGTGCTACCCTGGGGGGGCGCGGGAATCAGCCCCAGCATTTT. Its protein is CSATLGGRGNQPQHF.

The J gene is TRBJ1-2, the V gene TRBV12-3 or TRBV12-4; D may be TRBD1 (6 bases). The ends were cut back, 3 bases at V and 8 bases at J, with 10 bases in the middle. The CDR3 spans 12 residues. The CDR3 loop reads CASSLSQGGYTF. CDR3 nucleotides: TGTGCCAGCAGTTTGTCACAGGGAGGCTACACCTTC.

This chain connects TRBV20-1 to TRBJ2-5; 9 positions agree with TRBD2. Trimming at V came to 0 bases and at J to 4 bases, leaving 3 bases not matched to a gene. The CDR3 is 14 residues long. CDR1 and CDR2 from the germline V gene are DFQATT and SNEGSKA (reference sequence). The CDR3 nucleotides are TGCAGTGCTAGAGATCTACTAGCGGGAGAGACCCAGTACTTC. It specifies CSARDLLAGETQYF.

This clonotype was recorded at least ten times. The gene calls are TRBV30 and TRBJ1-1; D gene unclear. Germline-derived CDR1 and CDR2 are GTSNPN and SVGIG (reference sequence). This CDR3 has 13 amino acids. Trimming stripped 8 bases from V and 0 bases from J, with 13 bases between. DNA for the CDR3: TGTGCCCGCCAGTCGGGAATGAACACTGAAGCTTTCTTT. Encoded protein: CARQSGMNTEAFF.

The J gene is TRBJ1-1, the V gene TRBV28; weak D call: TRBD1 (6 bases). The CDR3 loop spans 12 amino acids. Trimming took 2 bases from V and 13 from J, leaving 14 bases between them. CDR1 is MDHEN and CDR2 is SYDVKM in the germline V gene. The CDR3 reads CASSLGTPVGFF. The CDR3 nucleotides are TGTGCCAGCAGTTTAGGGACACCAGTGGGTTTCTTT.

J is TRBJ1-6 and V is TRBV30; D not certain. V was cut by 4 bases and J by 3 bases, with 13 bases left in between. The CDR3 runs 15 residues. CDR1 and CDR2 (germline): GTSNPN, SVGIG (reference sequence). Here the CDR3 DNA reads TGTGCCTGGAACACAGCTCTTGTCTATAATTCACCCCTCCACTTT. Its translation: CAWNTALVYNSPLHF.

This clonotype has just a few counts. The genes are TRBV7-9 and TRBJ2-1; D is possibly TRBD2 (6 bases). The CDR3 is 15 amino acids. The germline V gene encodes CDR1 SEHNR and CDR2 FQNEAQ (reference sequence). The ends were cut back, 5 bases at V and 3 bases at J, with 14 bases in the middle. CDR3 sequence reads: CASSPWEAFYNEQFF. The CDR3 bases are TGTGCCAGCAGCCCATGGGAGGCATTCTACAATGAGCAGTTCTTC.

This clonotype was counted at least ten times. The J gene is TRBJ2-5, the V gene TRBV6-1; TRBD2 agrees at 10 bases. CDR1 is MNHNS and CDR2 is SASEGT in the germline V gene. CDR3 length equals 15 residues. V trimming: 7 bases; J trimming: 4 bases; junction bases outside the gene matches: 9. The CDR3 region is CASTHVAGGGETQYF. The DNA of the CDR3 is TGTGCCAGCACCCACGTAGCGGGAGGAGGAGAGACCCAGTACTTC.

Remarks on this clonotype: Because the CDR3 is missing its conserved closing phenylalanine or tryptophan, this is likely a read error. The V gene is TRBV3-1, the J gene TRBJ2-4; unclear D gene. This CDR3 has 14 amino acids. Germline V gene sequence: CDR1 LGHDT, CDR2 YNNKEL (reference sequence). V was shortened by 3 bases and J by 3 bases, with 9 bases between the two germline ends. CDR3 in amino acids: CASSHGTLKNIQYL. Written as DNA, the CDR3 is TGTGCCAGCAGCCATGGTACTCTCAAAAACATTCAGTACCTC.

The table lists this clonotype with many counts. CDR3 loop: CASSFPRTVTDTQYF. The CDR3 DNA reads TGTGCCAGCAGCTTTCCTAGAACGGTCACAGATACGCAGTATTTT. The V and J genes are TRBV11-3 and TRBJ2-3, with D unresolved. The CDR3 totals 15 residues. The V end lost 3 bases, the J end lost 2 bases, and 12 bases lay between the germline ends. Per the germline V gene, CDR1 is SGHNT and CDR2 is YENEEA.

In its sample, this clonotype was seen many times. V is TRBV11-2 and J is TRBJ1-3; D possibly corresponds to TRBD1 (6 bases). CDR1 and CDR2 (germline): SGHAT, FQNNGV. The CDR3 consists of 18 residues. V dropped 1 base and J dropped 2 bases, with 18 bases sitting between them. The CDR3 sequence: CASSLVGGRGFPGNTIYF. Here the CDR3 DNA reads TGTGCCAGCAGCTTAGTAGGCGGCAGGGGATTTCCTGGAAACACCATATATTTT.

The sample holds many counts of this clonotype. The chain has TRBV2 and TRBJ1-3, with no clear D. CDR1 SNHLY and CDR2 FYNNEI come from the germline V gene. V was shortened by 6 bases and J by 0 bases, with 9 bases between the two germline ends. CDR3 length equals 14 residues. CDR3 coding DNA: TGTGCCAGCAGCTCCGTAGGCTCTGGAAACACCATATATTTT. It specifies CASSSVGSGNTIYF.

This clonotype has a handful of counts. This sequence joins TRBV6-1 and TRBJ2-1; 12 nucleotides agree with TRBD2. The CDR3 is 14 residues long. Germline lookup yields CDR1 MNHNS and CDR2 SASEGT. V shed 3 bases, J shed 9 bases, and the junction held 3 bases outside the gene matches. The CDR3 DNA is TGTGCCAGCAGTGAGTCTAGCGGGAGGGGTGAGCAGTTCTTC. This translates into CASSESSGRGEQFF.

This clonotype was counted many times. The V call is TRBV12-3 or TRBV12-4, the J call TRBJ1-1; D is ambiguous. This CDR3 contains 12 residues. V dropped 3 bases and J dropped 1 base, with 3 bases sitting between them. This chain's CDR3 is CASSFGNTEAFF. As DNA, the CDR3 is TGTGCCAGCAGTTTCGGGAACACTGAAGCTTTCTTT.

The J gene is TRBJ1-2, the V gene TRBV13; no definite D call. This CDR3 contains 15 residues. Germline CDR1 and CDR2: PRHDT and FYEKMQ (reference sequence). The germline V and J ends were trimmed by 0 bases and 3 bases, with 11 bases remaining between them. The CDR3 nucleotides are TGTGCCAGCAGCTTAGGCCCCGAGGTTGACTATGGCTACACCTTC. This translates into CASSLGPEVDYGYTF.

The chain couples TRBV27 to TRBJ2-4; D is unresolved. The CDR3 totals 14 residues. CDR1 and CDR2 (germline): MNHEY, SMNVEV (reference sequence). V was cut by 3 bases and J by 1 base, with 7 bases left in between. Here the CDR3 reads CASSFDPAKNIQYF. The CDR3 DNA reads as TGTGCCAGCAGTTTCGATCCGGCCAAAAACATTCAGTACTTC.

In regard to this clonotype: This may be a read error, as it is one base from a much larger clone. V and J are TRBV11-1 and TRBJ2-2; D gene ambiguous. Trimming removed 1 base at V and 7 bases at J, with 1 base between. CDR3 size: 11 residues. Germline CDR1 reads SGHAT; CDR2 reads FQDESV (reference sequence). The chain's CDR3 is CASSLDGELFF. CDR3 DNA sequence: TGTGCCAGCAGCTTAGACGGGGAGCTGTTTTTT. The variable domain in full, completed from reference TRBV11-1 and TRBJ2-2, reads EAEVAQSPRYKITEKSQAVAFWCDPISGHATLYWYRQILGQGPELLVQFQDESVVDDSQLPKDRFSAERLKGVDSTLKIQPAELGDSAMYLCASSLDGELFFGEGSRLTVL.

This clonotype was recorded at least ten times. The rearrangement joins TRBV7-3 to TRBJ1-4; TRBD1 matches at 7 bases. J gave up 0 bases and V 11 bases, and 9 bases lay outside the gene matches. The CDR3 covers 15 residues. Germline-derived CDR1 and CDR2 are SGHTA and FQGTGA. The CDR3 loop is CAPRDSPATNEKLFF. The CDR3 region has the DNA TGTGCCCCACGGGACAGCCCTGCAACTAATGAAAAACTGTTTTTT. Full variable domain (missing parts from reference TRBV7-3 and TRBJ1-4): GAGVSQTPSNKVTEKGKYVELRCDPISGHTALYWYRQSLGQGPEFLIYFQGTGAADDSGLPNDRFFAVRPEGSVSTLKIQRTERGDSAVYLCAPRDSPATNEKLFFGSGTQLSVL.

This clonotype was seen repeatedly, ten times or more. The chain employs TRBV6-1 and TRBJ2-1, with D perhaps matching TRBD1 or TRBD2 (7 bases each). Trimming left V 10 bases short and J 2 bases short, with 21 bases between. The germline V gene encodes CDR1 MNHNS and CDR2 SASEGT. This CDR3 spans 16 amino acids. The CDR3 DNA follows: TGTGCCATACAAGCGGGACAGATAGAGGCCTACAATGAGCAGTTCTTC. It codes for CAIQAGQIEAYNEQFF.

At least ten counts were recorded for this clonotype. The genes are TRBV7-3 and TRBJ2-1; tentative D call: TRBD1 (6 bases). The CDR3 consists of 13 residues. The germline gives CDR1 SGHTA, CDR2 FQGTGA. Between the trimmed V and J ends, which lost 1 base and 6 bases, there was a span of 7 bases. CDR3 region: CASSLMTGNEQFF. DNA of the CDR3: TGTGCCAGCAGCTTAATGACAGGCAATGAGCAGTTCTTC.

This clonotype was seen at least ten times. The chain carries TRBV20-1 and TRBJ2-1; 13 bases line up with TRBD2. CDR1 and CDR2 from the germline V gene are DFQATT and SNEGSKA (reference sequence). This CDR3 contains 16 residues. Trimming took 5 bases from V and 9 from J; bases not matched to a gene: 13. In DNA, the CDR3 is TGCAGTGCTCAAAAGACTAGCGGGAGGCCCGTCTCTGAGCAGTTCTTC. Its translation is CSAQKTSGRPVSEQFF.